The entry below gives a single T cell receptor beta chain sequence along with its context. The sample belongs to a study of blood T cell repertoires in COVID-19. At the level of the study: The origin of the acute and convalescent COVID-19 samples was the United States, Italy and Spain. T cells, B-cell-depleted T cells, or PBMCs supplied cDNA or gDNA.

The protocol was immunoSEQ multiplex PCR, while the TCRdb copy is restricted to in-frame clones and leaves out a portion. The table includes approximately 250,000 clones, 75% to 90% detected once. Those who participated ranged in age from roughly 18 to 95 years and resided in approximately 23 US areas. Exposed study participants had met a COVID-19 case within 2 weeks before entry. The CDR3 covers 18 residues. This rearrangement joins TRBV21-1 to TRBJ2-5; TRBD2, the D gene given by the table, was not confirmed from the DNA. TRBV21-1 is shown as a pseudogene. The source material was PBMCs or T cells enriched from blood (not recorded which). This sequence was found in a woman aged 40 to 55 who had been exposed to COVID-19. The CDR3 is CASSSKDPSGSCQETQYF. The CDR3 region has the DNA TGTGCCAGCAGCTCAAAAGACCCTAGCGGGAGTTGCCAAGAGACCCAGTACTTC.